This T cell receptor beta chain was captured by sequencing in a study of blood T cell repertoires in COVID-19 (dated by TCRdb to 2020 to 2021). Regarding the study in general: Samples covering the acute and convalescent phases of COVID-19 were provided by collaborators in the United States, Italy and Spain. Samples came from the ongoing ImmuneRACE study (first 160 participants) plus 1,254 subjects from 6 global collaborators. The prospective study material was composed of cDNA or gDNA derived from T cells, B-cell-depleted T cells, or PBMCs. The repertoires were released in a freely available public database meant as a resource for research on the immune response to SARS-CoV-2. A de-identified subject ID, COVID-19 status, age in years and sex were almost always included in the sample metadata. The dataset comprised deeply sampled blood TCRbeta repertoires from subjects exposed to, actively infected with, or recovered from COVID-19. Where HLA class I and class II types were available, the types were taken from metadata supplied by the sample provider, not from assay-based typing. Overall study results and their limits: How much clinical and demographic metadata was included differed by source and by participant, and the metadata was provided uncurated.

The CDR3 sequence holds 16 residues, the cysteine and phenylalanine included. CDR3 DNA is the only sequence kept; it has 48 bases, read in frame from the first base. Relative to germline, V is missing 3 bases and J is missing 5 bases, with 7 bases of the junction outside any gene match. CDR1 MGHDK and CDR2 SYGVNS were looked up in the germline V gene. This clone was counted between two and nine times. What antigen it recognizes has not been identified. The sample holds no much larger clone one base away, and base qualities are not on file. TCRbeta CDR3 regions were amplified from genomic DNA using the immunoSEQ Assay, a bias-controlled multiplex PCR. Under the source paper's analysis protocol: Nucleated cell counts per sample were estimated from amplification of reference gene primers within the assay. To quantify the absolute abundance of each unique TCRbeta CDR3 rearrangement, sequence reads were collapsed and filtered. For each sample, productive Simpson clonality was calculated as the square root of Simpson's diversity index across productive rearrangements. TCRdb stores this immuneACCESS table with in-frame sequences only. Part of the clones is absent; in the studies checked, under half of the shortfall reflects unresolved V genes, and no reason is known for the rest. The DNA was the basis for D and trimming; V, J and clone size are from that table. This sample comprises 150,000 or so clones, around 89% of them detected only once. Roughly 2.9% of the sample comes from the top ten.

The collaborating institutions used their own protocols to collect whole blood in K2EDTA tubes. For TCRbeta analysis, collaborators shipped samples as frozen whole blood, isolated PBMCs, or DNA extracted from either of those sample types. The source is a man in his sixties with active or convalescent COVID-19. The sequenced sample consisted of peripheral blood. The chain employs TRBV25-1 and TRBJ1-4, with 9 bases aligning to TRBD1. The CDR3 here reads CASSEDRGSLNEKLFF. The nucleotides are TGTGCCAGCAGTGAGGACAGGGGCTCGCTAAATGAAAAACTGTTTTTT. The entire variable domain, with the stretches around the CDR3 drawn from the reference TRBV25-1 and TRBJ1-4 proteins, is EADIYQTPRYLVIGTGKKITLECSQTMGHDKMYWYQQDPGMELHLIHYSYGVNSTEKGDLSSESTVSRIRTEHFPLTLESARPSHTSQYLCASSEDRGSLNEKLFFGSGTQLSVL.